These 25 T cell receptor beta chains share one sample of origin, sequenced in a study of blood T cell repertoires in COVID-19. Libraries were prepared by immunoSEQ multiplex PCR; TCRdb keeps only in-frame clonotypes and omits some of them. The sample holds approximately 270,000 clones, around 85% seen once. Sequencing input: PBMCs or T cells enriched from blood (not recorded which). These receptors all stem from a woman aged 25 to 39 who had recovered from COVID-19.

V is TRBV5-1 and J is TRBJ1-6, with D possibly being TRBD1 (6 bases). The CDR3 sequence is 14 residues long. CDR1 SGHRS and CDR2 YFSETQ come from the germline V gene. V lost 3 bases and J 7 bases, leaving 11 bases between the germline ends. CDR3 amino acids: CASSSGTKNSPLHF. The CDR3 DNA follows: TGCGCCAGCAGCTCCGGGACAAAAAATTCACCCCTCCACTTT.

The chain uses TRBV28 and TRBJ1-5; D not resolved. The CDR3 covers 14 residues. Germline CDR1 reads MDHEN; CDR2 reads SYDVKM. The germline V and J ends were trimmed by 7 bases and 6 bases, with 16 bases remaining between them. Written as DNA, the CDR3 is TGTGCCAGCACCCTTGGCGGGATGCGTCAGCCCCAGCATTTT. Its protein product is CASTLGGMRQPQHF.

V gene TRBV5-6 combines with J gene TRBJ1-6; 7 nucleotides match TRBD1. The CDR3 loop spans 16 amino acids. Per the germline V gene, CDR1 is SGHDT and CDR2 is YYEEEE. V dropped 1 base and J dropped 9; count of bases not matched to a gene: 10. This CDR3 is CASSLLRQGSVSPLHF. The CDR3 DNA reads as TGTGCCAGCAGCTTGCTCAGACAGGGTAGTGTTTCACCCCTCCACTTT.

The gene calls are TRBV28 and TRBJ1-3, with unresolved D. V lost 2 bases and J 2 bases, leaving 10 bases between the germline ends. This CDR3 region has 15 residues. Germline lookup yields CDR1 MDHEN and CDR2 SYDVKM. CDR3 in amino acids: CASSLITAPGNTIYF. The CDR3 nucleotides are TGTGCCAGCAGTTTAATAACAGCTCCTGGAAACACCATATATTTT.

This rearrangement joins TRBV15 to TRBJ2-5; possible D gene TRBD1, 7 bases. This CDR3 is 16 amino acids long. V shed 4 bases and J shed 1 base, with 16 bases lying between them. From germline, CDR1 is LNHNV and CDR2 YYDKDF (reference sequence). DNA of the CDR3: TGTGCCACCAGCAAGGGGGGACAGACGATCCAAGAGACCCAGTACTTC. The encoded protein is CATSKGGQTIQETQYF.

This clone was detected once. The CDR3 loop reads CASRGRQETQYF. DNA of the CDR3: TGTGCCAGCAGGGGCCGCCAAGAGACCCAGTACTTC. This chain links TRBV28 with TRBJ2-5; D uncertain. V lost 6 bases and J 1 base, leaving 6 bases between the germline ends. This CDR3 comprises 12 residues. Germline V gene data show CDR1 as MDHEN and CDR2 as SYDVKM.

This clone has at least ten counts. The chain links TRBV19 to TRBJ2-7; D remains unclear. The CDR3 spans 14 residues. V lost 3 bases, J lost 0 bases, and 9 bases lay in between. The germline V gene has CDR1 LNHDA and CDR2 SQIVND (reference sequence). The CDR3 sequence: CASSISDASYEQYF. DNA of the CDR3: TGTGCCAGTAGTATTTCAGATGCCTCCTACGAGCAGTACTTC.

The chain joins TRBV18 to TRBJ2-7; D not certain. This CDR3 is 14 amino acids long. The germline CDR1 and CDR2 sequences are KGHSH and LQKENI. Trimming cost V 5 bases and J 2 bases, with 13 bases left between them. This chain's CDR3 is CASSTAQVAYEQYF. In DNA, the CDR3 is TGTGCCAGCTCAACGGCCCAGGTGGCCTACGAGCAGTACTTC.

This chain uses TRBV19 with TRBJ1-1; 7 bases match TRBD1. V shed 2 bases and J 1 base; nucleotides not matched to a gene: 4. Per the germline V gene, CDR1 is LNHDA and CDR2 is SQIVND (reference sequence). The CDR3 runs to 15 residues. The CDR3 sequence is CASSIRKGANTEAFF. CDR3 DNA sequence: TGTGCCAGTAGTATAAGAAAGGGGGCGAACACTGAAGCTTTCTTT.

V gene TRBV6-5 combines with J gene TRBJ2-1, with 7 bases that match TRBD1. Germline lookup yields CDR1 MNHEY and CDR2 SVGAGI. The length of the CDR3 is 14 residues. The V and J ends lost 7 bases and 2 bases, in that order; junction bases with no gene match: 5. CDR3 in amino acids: CASKNRGTYNEQFF. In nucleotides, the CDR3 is TGTGCCAGCAAAAACAGGGGCACCTACAATGAGCAGTTCTTC.

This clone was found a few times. CDR3 loop: CASSLGSVRSEQYF. The CDR3 DNA reads TGTGCCAGCAGTTTAGGGAGTGTCAGGAGCGAGCAGTACTTC. The rearrangement links TRBV28 to TRBJ2-7; tentative D call: TRBD2 (5 bases). Trimming cost V 2 bases and J 6 bases, with 14 bases left between them. CDR1 is MDHEN and CDR2 is SYDVKM in the germline V gene. This CDR3 has 14 residues. Drawing the rest from reference TRBV28 and TRBJ2-7, the complete variable domain is DVKVTQSSRYLVKRTGEKVFLECVQDMDHENMFWYRQDPGLGLRLIYFSYDVKMKEKGDIPEGYSVSREKKERFSLILESASTNQTSMYLCASSLGSVRSEQYFGPGTRLTVT.

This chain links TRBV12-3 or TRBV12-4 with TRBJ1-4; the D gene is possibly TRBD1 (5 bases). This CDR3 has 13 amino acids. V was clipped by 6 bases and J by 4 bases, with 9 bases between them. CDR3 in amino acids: CASSPGGNEKLFF. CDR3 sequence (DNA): TGTGCCAGCAGCCCGGGGGGTAATGAAAAACTGTTTTTT.

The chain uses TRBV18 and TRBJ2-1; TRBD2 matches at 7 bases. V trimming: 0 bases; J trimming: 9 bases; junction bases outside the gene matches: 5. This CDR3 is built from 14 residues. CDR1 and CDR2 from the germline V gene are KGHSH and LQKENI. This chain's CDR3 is CASSPPGTGGEQFF. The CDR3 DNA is TGTGCCAGCTCACCACCCGGGACGGGGGGTGAGCAGTTCTTC.

For the CDR3, the DNA is TGCGCCAGCAGCCAAGGGCACAATCAGCCCCAGCATTTT. Translating gives CASSQGHNQPQHF. V is TRBV4-1 and J is TRBJ1-5; D call uncertain. This CDR3 spans 13 amino acids. CDR1 is MGHRA, CDR2 YSYEKL, per germline. Trimming left V 1 base short and J 3 bases short, with 4 bases between.

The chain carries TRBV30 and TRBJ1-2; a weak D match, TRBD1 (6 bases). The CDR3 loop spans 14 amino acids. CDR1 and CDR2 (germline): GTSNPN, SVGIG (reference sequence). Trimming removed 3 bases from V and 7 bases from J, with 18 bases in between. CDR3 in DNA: TGTGCCTGGAGCGCAGGACAGCCCCTAGTTGGCTACACCTTC. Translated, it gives CAWSAGQPLVGYTF.

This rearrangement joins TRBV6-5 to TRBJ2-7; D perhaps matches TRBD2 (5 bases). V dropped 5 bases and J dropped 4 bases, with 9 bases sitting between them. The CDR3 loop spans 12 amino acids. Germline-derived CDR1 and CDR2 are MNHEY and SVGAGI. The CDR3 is CASSPGEYEQYF. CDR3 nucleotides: TGTGCCAGCAGTCCCGGGGAATACGAGCAGTACTTC.

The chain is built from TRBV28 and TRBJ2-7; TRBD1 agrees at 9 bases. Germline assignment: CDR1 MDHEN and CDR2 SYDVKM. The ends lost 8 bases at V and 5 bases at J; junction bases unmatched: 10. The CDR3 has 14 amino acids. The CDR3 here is CASGTGTGSDEQYF. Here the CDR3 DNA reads TGTGCCAGCGGTACCGGGACAGGGTCAGACGAGCAGTACTTC.

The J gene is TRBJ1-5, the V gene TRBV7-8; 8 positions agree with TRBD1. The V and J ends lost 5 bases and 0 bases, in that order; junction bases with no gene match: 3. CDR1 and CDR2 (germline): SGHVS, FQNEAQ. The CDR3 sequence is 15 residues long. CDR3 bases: TGTGCCAGCAGCCCGGACAGGGATAGCAATCAGCCCCAGCATTTT. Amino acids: CASSPDRDSNQPQHF.

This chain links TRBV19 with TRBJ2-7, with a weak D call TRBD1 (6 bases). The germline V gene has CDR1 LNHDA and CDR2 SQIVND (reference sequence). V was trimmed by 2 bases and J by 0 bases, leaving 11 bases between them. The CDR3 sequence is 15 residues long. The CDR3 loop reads CASSISQGASYEQYF. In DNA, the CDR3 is TGTGCCAGTAGTATATCACAGGGAGCCTCCTACGAGCAGTACTTC.

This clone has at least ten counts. The CDR3 region is CASSPGQAENSPLHF. CDR3 nucleotides: TGTGCCAGCTCCCCTGGACAGGCTGAGAATTCACCCCTCCACTTT. The chain is built from TRBV18 and TRBJ1-6, with 7 bases identical to TRBD1. The J segment lost 7 bases and the V segment lost 6 bases, leaving 9 bases of the junction unmatched. The germline V gene encodes CDR1 KGHSH and CDR2 LQKENI. The CDR3 extends over 15 amino acids. The full variable domain, with the rest looked up from reference TRBV18 and TRBJ1-6, is NAGVMQNPRHLVRRRGQEARLRCSPMKGHSHVYWYRQLPEEGLKFMVYLQKENIIDESGMPKERFSAEFPKEGPSILRIQQVVRGDSAAYFCASSPGQAENSPLHFGNGTRLTVT.

CDR3 in amino acids: CASSQGLRGGSINEQFF. CDR3 coding DNA: TGCGCCAGCAGCCAAGGGCTTAGGGGCGGGAGTATTAATGAGCAGTTCTTC. This chain connects TRBV4-1 to TRBJ2-1, with 7 nucleotides matching TRBD2. Germline V gives CDR1 MGHRA, CDR2 YSYEKL. The CDR3 totals 17 residues. V trimming: 1 base; J trimming: 7 bases; junction bases outside the gene matches: 13.

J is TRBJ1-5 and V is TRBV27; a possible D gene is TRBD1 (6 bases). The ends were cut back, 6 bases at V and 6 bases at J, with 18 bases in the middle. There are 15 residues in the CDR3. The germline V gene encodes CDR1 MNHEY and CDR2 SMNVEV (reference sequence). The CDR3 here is CASSPTPDSFQPQHF. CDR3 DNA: TGTGCCAGCAGCCCGACCCCGGACAGTTTTCAGCCCCAGCATTTT.

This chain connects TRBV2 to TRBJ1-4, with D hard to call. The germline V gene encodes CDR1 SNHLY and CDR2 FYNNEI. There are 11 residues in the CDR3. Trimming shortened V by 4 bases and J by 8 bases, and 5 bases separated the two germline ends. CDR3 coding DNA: TGTGCCAGCAGTGCGGGGGAAAAACTGTTTTTT. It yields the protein CASSAGEKLFF. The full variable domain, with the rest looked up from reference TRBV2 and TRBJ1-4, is EPEVTQTPSHQVTQMGQEVILRCVPISNHLYFYWYRQILGQKVEFLVSFYNNEISEKSEIFDDQFSVERPDGSNFTLKIRSTKLEDSAMYFCASSAGEKLFFGSGTQLSVL.

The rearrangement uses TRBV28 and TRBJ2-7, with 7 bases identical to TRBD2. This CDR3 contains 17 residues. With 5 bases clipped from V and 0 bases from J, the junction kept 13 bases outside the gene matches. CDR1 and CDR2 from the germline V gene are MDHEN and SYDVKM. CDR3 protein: CASSPPETSRSSYEQYF. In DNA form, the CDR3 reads TGTGCCAGCAGTCCGCCCGAGACTAGCCGGAGCTCCTACGAGCAGTACTTC.

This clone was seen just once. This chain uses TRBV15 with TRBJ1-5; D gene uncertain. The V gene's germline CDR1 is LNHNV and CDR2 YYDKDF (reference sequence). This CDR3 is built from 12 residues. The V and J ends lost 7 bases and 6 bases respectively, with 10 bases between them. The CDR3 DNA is TGTGCCACCAAGGCGGGGAGTCAGCCCCAGCATTTT. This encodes CATKAGSQPQHF.